This T cell receptor beta chain appears in the sequencing data of a study of control samples from healthy donors and cancer patients. CDR1 is LGHNA, CDR2 YNFKEQ, per germline. The CDR3 runs to 17 residues. Concerning this clone: An end of the junction differs from the germline gene, which may be a read error.

The method was immunoSEQ multiplex PCR; TCRdb's version includes in-frame clones alone and lacks a portion of them. Altogether about 99,000 clones are present, more than 85% being singletons, with the ten largest covering 19%. Sequenced material: PBMCs. The source of this sequence is a man between 60 and 70 years old with lung cancer. V and J are TRBV4-2 and TRBJ2-7; 8 bases match TRBD2. The CDR3 is CASSQEAGGGITYVQYF. The CDR3 DNA sequence: TGTGCCAGCAGCCAAGAGGCTGGCGGGGGGATCACCTACGTGCAGTACTTC.